This T cell receptor beta chain was sequenced in a study of OX40 agonist ivuxolimab in advanced cancers. Overall study context: Patients in the trial were receiving intravenous ivuxolimab every 2 weeks, at doses of 0.01 to 10 mg/kg. Dose-escalation patients suffered from hepatocellular carcinoma, melanoma, renal cell or head and neck cancer.

The data were produced by immunoSEQ multiplex PCR, yet TCRdb's version contains in-frame clones alone and is incomplete. The top ten clones hold less than 0.8% of a sample with tens of thousands of clones, approximately 86% of them seen once. Germline V lookup: CDR1 SGHNT, CDR2 YENEEA. The CDR3 contains 13 residues. The junction had 6 bases not matched to a gene; V was cut back by 5 bases and J by 8 bases. The sequencing used CD4+ or CD8+ T cells sorted from blood, collected in a trial of the OX40 agonist ivuxolimab. The origin of this receptor is an adult with an advanced solid tumor such as melanoma, head and neck, liver or kidney cancer. This rearrangement joins TRBV11-3 to TRBJ2-1, with TRBD2 matching over 7 bases. DNA for the CDR3: TGTGCCAGCAGCGACCCGGGGGGAGATGAGCAGTTCTTC. Protein product: CASSDPGGDEQFF.